This TCR beta chain was captured in a study of T-cell reconstitution after alpha-beta-depleted transplantation in children. Regarding this clonotype: Its matching antigen is unknown.

General study results and limits: Expanded graft clones numbering several hundred reportedly gave rise to alpha-beta T cells about two months after transplant.

Researchers prepared the TCRbeta library using unique molecular identifiers, the study reports. TCRdb analysed the PCR reads with MiXCR anew, one entry per CDR3 protein. This sample yields a few hundred thousand distinct CDR3 sequences, of which 27% are seen a single time; under 45% belongs to the top ten. The origin of this receptor is a boy under two years old with Wiskott-Aldrich syndrome, due to receive a stem cell transplant. The specimen comprised PBMCs, sampled before TCRalphabeta/CD19-depleted stem cell transplant.

Written as DNA, the CDR3 is TGTGCCAGCAGCGTGACAGGGGGCCGGGGTTCACCCCTCCACTTT. This sequence encodes CASSVTGGRGSPLHF. This rearrangement joins TRBV7-2 to TRBJ1-6; 10 bases line up with TRBD1. Germline lookup yields CDR1 SGHTA and CDR2 FQGNSA. There are 15 residues in the CDR3. Trimming removed 5 bases from V and 9 bases from J; junction bases left unmatched: 7.